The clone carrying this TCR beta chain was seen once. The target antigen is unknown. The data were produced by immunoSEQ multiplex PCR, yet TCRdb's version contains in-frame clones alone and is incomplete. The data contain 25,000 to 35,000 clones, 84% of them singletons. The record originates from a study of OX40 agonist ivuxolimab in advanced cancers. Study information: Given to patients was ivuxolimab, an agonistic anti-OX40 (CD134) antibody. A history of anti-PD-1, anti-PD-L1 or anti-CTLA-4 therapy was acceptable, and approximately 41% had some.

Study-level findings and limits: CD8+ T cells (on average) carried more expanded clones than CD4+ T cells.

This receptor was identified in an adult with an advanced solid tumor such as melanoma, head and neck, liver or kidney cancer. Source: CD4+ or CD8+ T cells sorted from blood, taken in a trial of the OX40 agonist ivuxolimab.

CDR3 in amino acids: CASSNRDRGSYNEQFF. Written as DNA, the CDR3 is TGTGCCAGCAGCAACCGGGACAGGGGGTCCTACAATGAGCAGTTCTTC. The V call is TRBV11-3, the J call TRBJ2-1; 11 positions match TRBD1. Germline assignment: CDR1 SGHNT and CDR2 YENEEA. The CDR3 has 16 residues. V was pared by 5 bases and J by 1 base, with 4 bases of the junction left unmatched.